The TCR beta chain under discussion was sequenced for a study of PD-1 and CTLA-4 blockade in melanoma. TCRdb's table, derived via immunoSEQ multiplex PCR, lists solely in-frame clones and lacks some. In the table there are some 30,000 clones, roughly nine tenths of which are singletons. The germline V and J ends were trimmed by 3 bases and 3 bases, with 11 bases remaining between them. CDR1 and CDR2 (germline): LNHNV, YYDKDF (reference sequence). The CDR3 is 15 amino acids. The genes are TRBV15 and TRBJ1-4; D remains ambiguous. Source: CD8+ T cells from peripheral blood, taken from a patient given anti-PD-1 treatment. The clonotype comes from a human donor with melanoma. CDR3 nucleotide sequence: TGTGCCACCAGCAGTGTACACGATTCTAATGAAAAACTGTTTTTT. Translation: CATSSVHDSNEKLFF.